Following are 10 T cell receptor beta chains from one sample sequenced in a study of T cells in Graves' hyperthyroidism and ophthalmopathy. TCR beta CDR3 regions were amplified from RNA transcripts. HTBI primers were the set used in a first-round RT-PCR of the TCR CDR3. TCRdb fed the multiplex PCR reads into MiXCR, producing one record per CDR3 protein. The sample shows a few hundred thousand distinct CDR3 sequences, roughly 15% of them seen only once. The specimen sequenced was blood. The receptors were gathered from a woman aged 30 to 39 with Graves' ophthalmopathy.

The CDR3 protein is CASSPHEQGAGANVLTF. In nucleotides, the CDR3 is TGCGCCAGCAGCCCTCATGAACAGGGGGCTGGGGCCAACGTCCTGACTTTC. J is TRBJ2-6 and V is TRBV4-1; TRBD1 aligns across 8 bases. CDR3 length equals 17 residues. Looked up from germline, CDR1 is MGHRA and CDR2 is YSYEKL. The ends lost 4 bases at V and 2 bases at J; junction bases unmatched: 7.

The rearrangement joins TRBV4-1 to TRBJ1-4, with 7 bases identical to TRBD1. This CDR3 contains 14 residues. CDR1 is MGHRA, CDR2 YSYEKL, per germline. V lost 4 bases and J lost 8; bases outside the gene matches: 7. The CDR3 region is CASSPQGWKEKLFF. The CDR3 coding sequence is TGCGCCAGCAGCCCACAGGGGTGGAAGGAAAAACTGTTTTTT.

This clonotype was counted between two and nine times. This chain links TRBV24-1 with TRBJ2-2; 13 bases line up with TRBD2. The V segment lost 3 bases and the J segment 4 bases; nucleotides outside the gene matches: 4. In germline, CDR1 is KGHDR, CDR2 SFDVKD. CDR3 length: 17 amino acids. The CDR3 sequence is CATSDTSGRAGTGELFF. The DNA for the CDR3 is TGTGCCACCAGTGATACTAGCGGGAGGGCGGGCACCGGGGAGCTGTTTTTT.

The gene calls are TRBV20-1 and TRBJ2-1; D is possibly TRBD1 (6 bases). This CDR3 region has 12 residues. Germline V gene sequence: CDR1 DFQATT, CDR2 SNEGSKA (reference sequence). V was clipped by 7 bases and J by 5 bases, with 12 bases between them. In DNA form, the CDR3 reads TGCAGTGGAGGGACAAATAACAATGAGCAGTTCTTC. Translation gives CSGGTNNNEQFF.

This clonotype has more than one count but fewer than ten. The chain has TRBV29-1 and TRBJ1-2; no clear D. Per germline, CDR1 SQVTM and CDR2 ANQGSEA. The CDR3 length is 11 residues. V was shortened by 5 bases and J by 13 bases, with 17 bases between the two germline ends. The CDR3 region is CSVTFAREITF. The CDR3 coding sequence is TGCAGCGTTACGTTTGCGCGGGAAATCACCTTC.

There are a few counts of this clonotype. This chain connects TRBV13 to TRBJ2-5; D ambiguous. The CDR3 is made up of 15 amino acids. From germline, CDR1 is PRHDT and CDR2 FYEKMQ (reference sequence). Trimming cost V 5 bases and J 5 bases, with 18 bases left between them. DNA of the CDR3: TGTGCCAGCAGCCCTGGGTCCAGGACCGGGGAGACCCAGTACTTC. It specifies CASSPGSRTGETQYF.

This clonotype showed up many times. The chain couples TRBV5-1 to TRBJ1-2, with D possibly TRBD1 on 5 matching bases. The CDR3 sequence is 14 residues long. Germline-derived CDR1 and CDR2 are SGHRS and YFSETQ. V lost 0 bases and J 3 bases, leaving 9 bases between the germline ends. This CDR3 reads CASSLEGAHYGYTF. The CDR3 DNA sequence: TGCGCCAGCAGCTTGGAAGGGGCACACTATGGCTACACCTTC. The full variable domain, its missing parts supplied by reference TRBV5-1 and TRBJ1-2, is KAGVTQTPRYLIKTRGQQVTLSCSPISGHRSVSWYQQTPGQGLQFLFEYFSETQRNKGNFPGRFSGRQFSNSRSEMNVSTLELGDSALYLCASSLEGAHYGYTFGSGTRLTVV.

This clonotype appeared many times. V usage is TRBV27 and J usage is TRBJ1-1; D unresolved. CDR1 and CDR2 (germline): MNHEY, SMNVEV (reference sequence). This CDR3 has 14 residues. The germline V and J ends were trimmed by 6 bases and 0 bases, with 11 bases remaining between them. The CDR3 DNA reads TGTGCCAGCAGACTACAGAGGATGAACACTGAAGCTTTCTTT. Translated, it gives CASRLQRMNTEAFF.

This clonotype has a handful of counts. The chain couples TRBV6-2 or TRBV6-3 to TRBJ1-2; no definite D call. V was clipped by 3 bases and J by 2 bases, with 7 bases between them. The CDR3 is 13 residues long. CDR1 MNHEY and CDR2 SVGEGT come from the germline V gene. The CDR3 sequence: CASSYERNYGYTF. DNA of the CDR3: TGTGCCAGCAGTTATGAGCGGAACTATGGCTACACCTTC.

This clonotype was counted only a few times. The chain joins TRBV28 to TRBJ1-1, with D tentatively TRBD1 (5 bases). V lost 6 bases to trimming and J lost 8 bases, with 16 bases between them. This CDR3 has 13 residues. The germline V gene encodes CDR1 MDHEN and CDR2 SYDVKM. Here the CDR3 reads CASSPRGGWEAFF. In DNA, the CDR3 is TGTGCCAGCAGCCCCCGGGGGGGGTGGGAAGCTTTCTTT. The full variable domain, its missing parts supplied by reference TRBV28 and TRBJ1-1, is DVKVTQSSRYLVKRTGEKVFLECVQDMDHENMFWYRQDPGLGLRLIYFSYDVKMKEKGDIPEGYSVSREKKERFSLILESASTNQTSMYLCASSPRGGWEAFFGQGTRLTVV.